The clone carrying this T cell receptor (beta chain) was seen a handful of times. How the authors handled the data: Nucleated cell counts were estimated from reference gene primer amplification. Profiled with immunoSEQ multiplex PCR; TCRdb holds only in-frame clones, not every one. That table is the source of V, J and clone size, and D and trimming were worked out from the DNA. Of about 180,000 clones in the sample, approximately 78% were seen once. Looked up from germline, CDR1 is MNHEY and CDR2 is SVGAGI. This CDR3 region has 15 residues. Trimming removed 5 bases at V and 4 bases at J, with 15 bases between. The data are from a study of blood T cell repertoires in COVID-19.

Sample: peripheral blood. The TCR was taken from an elderly woman with COVID-19, enrolled during active disease. This chain joins TRBV6-5 and TRBJ1-5, with a tentative D call TRBD1 (6 bases). The CDR3 here is CASSSTGYSNQPQHF. CDR3 nucleotides: TGTGCCAGCAGTAGTACAGGGTACAGTAATCAGCCCCAGCATTTT.